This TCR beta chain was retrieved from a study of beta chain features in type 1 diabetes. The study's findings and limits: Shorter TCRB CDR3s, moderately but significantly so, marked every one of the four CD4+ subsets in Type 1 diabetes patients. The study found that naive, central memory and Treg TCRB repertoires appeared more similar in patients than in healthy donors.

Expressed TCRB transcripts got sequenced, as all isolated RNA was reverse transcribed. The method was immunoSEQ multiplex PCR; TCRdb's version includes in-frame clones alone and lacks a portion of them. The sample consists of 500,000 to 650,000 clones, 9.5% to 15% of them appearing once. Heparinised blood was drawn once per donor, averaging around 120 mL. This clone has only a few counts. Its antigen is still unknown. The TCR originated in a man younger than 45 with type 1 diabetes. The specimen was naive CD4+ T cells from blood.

The CDR3 sequence is CASSQRTAGSGAFF. The CDR3 coding sequence is TGTGCCAGCAGCCAGCGGACGGCAGGGAGCGGAGCTTTCTTT. V gene TRBV7-2 combines with J gene TRBJ1-1; perhaps TRBD1 as D (5 bases). Deletions cut 5 bases from V and 10 bases from J, with 20 bases between. CDR3 length: 14 residues. Germline V gene sequence: CDR1 SGHTA, CDR2 FQGNSA.